This T cell receptor (beta chain) was sequenced during a study of T-cell reconstitution after alpha-beta-depleted transplantation in children. Findings and limits, study-wide: One year after transplant, T-cell counts and diversity came mostly from newly produced T cells. There were reportedly several hundred expanded graft clones from which alpha-beta T cells came about two months after transplant. Where some patients showed high TCRbeta diversity at day 60, it came from recipient T cells and thymic progenitors that had survived.

Library preparation (for TCRbeta) was performed with unique molecular identifiers. TCRdb fed the PCR reads into MiXCR, producing one record per CDR3 protein. The table records approximately 520,000 distinct CDR3 sequences, approximately 10% of them present only once. After removal of 7 bases from V and 6 bases from J, the junction contained 8 bases not matched to a gene. CDR1 is SQVTM and CDR2 is ANQGSEA in the germline V gene. The CDR3 loop spans 13 amino acids. The table lists this clonotype with many counts. No antigen is known for it. The chain recombines TRBV29-1 with TRBJ2-3; the match to TRBD2 covers 9 bases. The clonotype originates from a female patient between 2 and 15 years old who had a stem cell transplant for aplastic anemia, so the T cells may come from the graft donor. Sample: PBMCs, mostly from graft donor cells, taken 180 days after TCRalphabeta/CD19-depleted stem cell transplant. The CDR3 nucleotides read TGCAGCGCATTAGCGGGAGTCGGGGATACGCAGTATTTT. Encoded protein: CSALAGVGDTQYF.